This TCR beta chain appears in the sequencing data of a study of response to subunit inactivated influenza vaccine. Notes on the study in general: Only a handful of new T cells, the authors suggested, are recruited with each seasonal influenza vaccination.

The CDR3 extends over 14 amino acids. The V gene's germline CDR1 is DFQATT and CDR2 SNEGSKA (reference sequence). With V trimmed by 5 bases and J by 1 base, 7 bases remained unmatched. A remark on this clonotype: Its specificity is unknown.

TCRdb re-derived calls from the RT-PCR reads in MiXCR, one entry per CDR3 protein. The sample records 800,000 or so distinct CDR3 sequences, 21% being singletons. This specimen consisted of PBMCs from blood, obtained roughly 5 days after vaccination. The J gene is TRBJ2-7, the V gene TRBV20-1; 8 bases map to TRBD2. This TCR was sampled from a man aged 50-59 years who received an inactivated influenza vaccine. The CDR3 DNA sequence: TGCAGTGCTTCTCAGCGGGAGTGGTCCTACGAGCAGTACTTC. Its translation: CSASQREWSYEQYF.